Each of the 15 T cell receptor beta chains below was sequenced from the same sample in a study of a mutant IDH1 vaccine in newly diagnosed glioma. This table comes from immunoSEQ multiplex PCR, and its TCRdb copy is limited to in-frame clones, with some not included. The sample shows 40,000 to 60,000 clones, around 80% of them seen only once. These receptors' targets are unknown. Time point described: week 5, during vaccination. Doses of 300 ug of mutant IDH1 20-mer peptide were given with topical imiquimod. Sample: PBMCs, taken from a glioma patient whose treatment included an IDH1 peptide vaccine. Receptor source: a middle-aged woman with glioma.

This clone was detected only once. The chain recombines TRBV9 with TRBJ2-6; no firm D call. The CDR3 extends over 14 amino acids. V lost 3 bases and J lost 1, with 5 bases in between. The germline gives CDR1 SGDLS, CDR2 YYNGEE. The CDR3 DNA reads TGTGCCAGCAGCGGACTTTCTGGGGCCAACGTCCTGACTTTC. Residues: CASSGLSGANVLTF.

The chain couples TRBV7-8 to TRBJ2-3, with 14 bases identical to TRBD2. Germline values: CDR1 SGHVS, CDR2 FQNEAQ. CDR3 length equals 16 residues. V gave up 5 bases and J gave up 5 bases; unmatched junction bases: 6. For the CDR3, the DNA is TGTGCCAGCAGCCTGACTAGCGGGGGGGCGGAAGATACGCAGTATTTT. Amino acid sequence: CASSLTSGGAEDTQYF.

This clone was counted a single time. The chain has TRBV9 and TRBJ2-1; the match to TRBD1 covers 8 bases. CDR1 and CDR2 (germline): SGDLS, YYNGEE. V trimming: 4 bases; J trimming: 3 bases; junction bases outside the gene matches: 3. The CDR3 sequence is 14 residues long. The CDR3 loop is CASSLTGGYNEQFF. In nucleotides, the CDR3 is TGTGCCAGCAGCTTAACAGGGGGCTACAATGAGCAGTTCTTC.

In this sample, this clone turned up once. V and J are TRBV5-6 and TRBJ2-3, with no clear D. CDR3 length: 15 amino acids. Germline V gene sequence: CDR1 SGHDT, CDR2 YYEEEE. The V and J ends lost 0 bases and 0 bases respectively, with 8 bases between them. CDR3: CASSLEPFSTDTQYF. As DNA, the CDR3 is TGTGCCAGCAGCTTGGAACCGTTCAGCACAGATACGCAGTATTTT. The variable domain in full, completed from reference TRBV5-6 and TRBJ2-3, reads DAGVTQSPTHLIKTRGQQVTLRCSPKSGHDTVSWYQQALGQGPQFIFQYYEEEERQRGNFPDRFSGHQFPNYSSELNVNALLLGDSALYLCASSLEPFSTDTQYFGPGTRLTVL.

This chain links TRBV7-9 with TRBJ2-2; possible D gene TRBD2, 5 bases. Trimming cost V 3 bases and J 8 bases, with 10 bases left between them. The CDR3 spans 13 residues. Looked up from germline, CDR1 is SEHNR and CDR2 is FQNEAQ (reference sequence). As DNA, the CDR3 is TGTGCCAGCAGCTTTACTAGTTTGGGGGAGCTGTTTTTT. Encoded protein: CASSFTSLGELFF.

V gene TRBV6-1 combines with J gene TRBJ2-2; D call uncertain. The length of the CDR3 is 14 residues. Germline CDR1 MNHNS, CDR2 SASEGT. Trimming took off 3 bases at V and 3 bases at J, with 8 bases between the two ends. The CDR3 coding sequence is TGTGCCAGCAGTGACTCTAGTGACACCGGGGAGCTGTTTTTT. Residues: CASSDSSDTGELFF.

This sequence joins TRBV7-2 and TRBJ1-2; weak D call: TRBD1 (5 bases). Germline V gene lookup returns CDR1 SGHTA and CDR2 FQGNSA. The germline V and J ends were trimmed by 3 bases and 3 bases, with 14 bases remaining between them. The CDR3 loop spans 15 amino acids. CDR3 sequence (DNA): TGTGCCAGCAGCTTGGGGCCCTTTCCCCACTATGGCTACACCTTC. It yields the protein CASSLGPFPHYGYTF. Supplemented by reference TRBV7-2 and TRBJ1-2, the full variable domain reads GAGVSQSPSNKVTEKGKDVELRCDPISGHTALYWYRQSLGQGLEFLIYFQGNSAPDKSGLPSDRFSAERTGGSVSTLTIQRTQQEDSAVYLCASSLGPFPHYGYTFGSGTRLTVV.

V gene TRBV4-2 combines with J gene TRBJ2-5; the D gene is possibly TRBD2 (6 bases). V gave up 5 bases and J gave up 0 bases, with 13 bases separating them. This CDR3 spans 15 amino acids. In germline, CDR1 is LGHNA, CDR2 YNFKEQ. The CDR3 DNA sequence: TGTGCCAGCAGCGCCCCAACGGGAGACCAAGAGACCCAGTACTTC. The encoded protein is CASSAPTGDQETQYF.

V is TRBV10-2 and J is TRBJ2-7; 7 nucleotides agree with TRBD2. This CDR3 spans 14 amino acids. With V trimmed by 5 bases and J by 0 bases, 4 bases remained unmatched. CDR1 and CDR2 from the germline V gene are WSHSY and SAAADI. CDR3 in amino acids: CASSRGDYSYEQYF. In DNA form, the CDR3 reads TGCGCCAGCAGTCGAGGGGACTACTCCTACGAGCAGTACTTC.

Only a few counts were recorded for this clone. The rearrangement joins TRBV7-9 to TRBJ1-4; D unclear. V lost 1 base and J lost 8, with 14 bases in between. The CDR3 totals 15 residues. Germline V gene sequence: CDR1 SEHNR, CDR2 FQNEAQ (reference sequence). CDR3 in DNA: TGTGCCAGCAGCTTAGTCGGTAGTGATGTGGAAAAACTGTTTTTT. It yields the protein CASSLVGSDVEKLFF.

By share of the sample, this clone is medium-sized (0.01 to 0.1%). The rearrangement uses TRBV30 and TRBJ2-7; maybe TRBD2 (5 bases). V gave up 2 bases and J gave up 6 bases, with 11 bases separating them. Germline V gene sequence: CDR1 GTSNPN, CDR2 SVGIG (reference sequence). The CDR3 runs to 12 residues. The CDR3: CAWSSVGSEQYF. The CDR3 DNA is TGTGCCTGGAGTTCCGTGGGGAGCGAGCAGTACTTC.

In this sample, this clone turned up once. The chain uses TRBV29-1 and TRBJ1-3; weak D call: TRBD1 (6 bases). Germline-derived CDR1 and CDR2 are SQVTM and ANQGSEA. V was pared by 0 bases and J by 4 bases, with 13 bases between. The CDR3 contains 15 residues. The CDR3 DNA is TGCAGCGTTGAAGAGATACAGGGTCCGGGAAACACCATATATTTT. Amino acid sequence: CSVEEIQGPGNTIYF.

The V gene is TRBV6-1, the J gene TRBJ1-2; tentatively, D is TRBD1 (5 bases). The V end was cut by 3 bases, the J end by 5 bases, with 16 bases between. This CDR3 has 15 residues. In germline, CDR1 is MNHNS, CDR2 SASEGT. The DNA of the CDR3 is TGTGCCAGCAGTGAGTGGGGGATCGGAGGGTATGGCTACACCTTC. Translation gives CASSEWGIGGYGYTF.

The chain links TRBV2 to TRBJ1-2; perhaps TRBD1 as D (6 bases). CDR3 length equals 12 residues. Germline values: CDR1 SNHLY, CDR2 FYNNEI. The CDR3, as DNA: TGTGCTCTCAGTGCAGGGGTGGATGGCTACACCTTC. It codes for CALSAGVDGYTF. Looking up the rest from reference TRBV2 and TRBJ1-2 gives the full variable domain: EPEVTQTPSHQVTQMGQEVILRCVPISNHLYFYWYRQILGQKVEFLVSFYNNEISEKSEIFDDQFSVERPDGSNFTLKIRSTKLEDSAMYFCALSAGVDGYTFGSGTRLTVV.

The chain couples TRBV18 to TRBJ1-2; a weak D match, TRBD1 (5 bases). CDR3 length: 13 amino acids. Trimming took 6 bases from V and 8 from J, leaving 16 bases between them. CDR1 and CDR2 from the germline V gene are KGHSH and LQKENI. As DNA, the CDR3 is TGTGCCAGCTCTCCCCTTGAAGGGACGGGCTACACCTTC. It codes for CASSPLEGTGYTF.